These 15 T cell receptor beta chains originate from one sample sequenced in a study of shared clonotypes between healthy human individuals. Repertoires were generated with immunoSEQ multiplex PCR, while TCRdb's copy carries only in-frame clones and drops some. The table shows some 2.1 million clones, with just under 95% occurring only once. Naive CD8 cells comprised CD45RO-negative, CCR7-positively selected cells, excluding terminally differentiated effector memory CD45RA+ cells. The specimen was naive CD8+ T cells from PBMCs. These receptors all stem from a man between 18 and 29 years old in good health. Some clones in this sample may be carry-over from other donors' samples.

The chain employs TRBV10-3 and TRBJ2-1, with D tentatively TRBD1 (6 bases). This CDR3 has 22 amino acids. Trimming stripped 5 bases from V and 0 bases from J, with 32 bases between. The germline V gene has CDR1 ENHRY and CDR2 SYGVKD. CDR3 DNA: TGTGCCATCAGTCTTCATAGCCCCGGGACAAACCCGATTAAGAGCTCCTACAATGAGCAGTTCTTC. This encodes CAISLHSPGTNPIKSSYNEQFF.

CDR3 in DNA: TGTGCCAGCAGCCCCATGCAGGCATCTGACAATGAGCAGTTCTTC. Translation: CASSPMQASDNEQFF. The V gene is TRBV11-2, the J gene TRBJ2-1; no clear D. The CDR3 spans 15 residues. The V gene lost 5 bases and the J gene lost 5 bases, with 16 bases spanning the gap. Germline V gene sequence: CDR1 SGHAT, CDR2 FQNNGV.

V usage is TRBV27 and J usage is TRBJ2-7, with TRBD1 matching 10 bases. Germline assignment: CDR1 MNHEY and CDR2 SMNVEV (reference sequence). The ends lost 2 bases at V and 5 bases at J; junction bases unmatched: 6. The CDR3 totals 15 residues. The CDR3 DNA reads TGTGCCAGCAGTTTAAGCGGGACAGGGGTTAACGAGCAGTACTTC. Translating gives CASSLSGTGVNEQYF.

As DNA, the CDR3 is TGTGCCAGCAGCCTTTCGCACGGATACTACAATGAGCAGTTCTTC. Amino acids: CASSLSHGYYNEQFF. This sequence joins TRBV7-2 and TRBJ2-1; D call uncertain. Looked up from germline, CDR1 is SGHTA and CDR2 is FQGNSA. This CDR3 has 15 amino acids. The V gene lost 5 bases and the J gene lost 3 bases, with 14 bases spanning the gap.

The sample holds a few counts of this clone. The V and J genes are TRBV30 and TRBJ2-3; 14 nucleotides agree with TRBD2. This CDR3 comprises 14 residues. J was trimmed by 6 bases and V by 8 bases; bases with no gene match: 7. Germline values: CDR1 GTSNPN, CDR2 SVGIG (reference sequence). This CDR3 is CAGGLAGALDTQYF. As DNA, the CDR3 is TGTGCCGGGGGACTAGCGGGAGCTCTGGATACGCAGTATTTT.

The chain uses TRBV11-2 and TRBJ2-5, with no clear D. The J call may be wrong; the DNA end is better matched by TRBJ2-7. CDR1 and CDR2 (germline): SGHAT, FQNNGV. This CDR3 has 14 residues. DNA of the CDR3: TGTGCCAGCAGCTTAATGGACCGAGCCTACGAGCAGTACTTC. Translation: CASSLMDRAYEQYF.

J is TRBJ2-7 and V is TRBV5-6; D unclear. Trimming removed 4 bases from V and 6 bases from J, with 11 bases in between. CDR3 length: 12 amino acids. Germline V gene sequence: CDR1 SGHDT, CDR2 YYEEEE. CDR3: CASSPAPREQYF. The CDR3 coding sequence is TGTGCCAGCAGCCCGGCACCCCGCGAGCAGTACTTC.

The chain recombines TRBV19 with TRBJ1-1; no clear D gene. The length of the CDR3 is 16 residues. Between the trimmed V and J ends, which lost 5 bases and 0 bases, there was a span of 16 bases. In germline, CDR1 is LNHDA, CDR2 SQIVND (reference sequence). Here the CDR3 DNA reads TGTGCCAGTAGTTCCTACGGGGAGGGAATGAACACTGAAGCTTTCTTT. This sequence encodes CASSSYGEGMNTEAFF.

The chain carries TRBV18 and TRBJ2-3; no definite D call. V lost 2 bases and J lost 5, with 11 bases in between. Germline assignment: CDR1 KGHSH and CDR2 LQKENI. The CDR3 covers 14 residues. CDR3: CASSPNPAGDTQYF. The CDR3 DNA follows: TGTGCCAGCTCACCAAACCCAGCCGGAGATACGCAGTATTTT.

The chain couples TRBV5-1 to TRBJ2-2, with 13 bases that match TRBD2. Germline V gene lookup returns CDR1 SGHRS and CDR2 YFSETQ. The CDR3 loop spans 17 amino acids. V lost 4 bases, J lost 4 bases, and 7 bases stayed unmatched. The DNA for the CDR3 is TGCGCCAGCAGCGCCGGACTAGCGGGAGTAAGCACCGGGGAGCTGTTTTTT. Its protein product is CASSAGLAGVSTGELFF.

This clone was seen only a few times. J is TRBJ1-5 and V is TRBV19; a weak D match, TRBD1 (6 bases). This CDR3 is built from 15 residues. Germline loops: CDR1 LNHDA, CDR2 SQIVND (reference sequence). Trimming took off 8 bases at V and 5 bases at J, with 19 bases between the two ends. The CDR3 DNA sequence: TGTGCCAGTCTAGGCGGCAGGGGAAGCGATCAGCCCCAGCATTTT. This codes for CASLGGRGSDQPQHF. Supplemented by reference TRBV19 and TRBJ1-5, the full variable domain reads DGGITQSPKYLFRKEGQNVTLSCEQNLNHDAMYWYRQDPGQGLRLIYYSQIVNDFQKGDIAEGYSVSREKKESFPLTVTSAQKNPTAFYLCASLGGRGSDQPQHFGDGTRLSIL.

The chain couples TRBV15 to TRBJ2-5; D ambiguous. There are 13 residues in the CDR3. V was trimmed by 1 base and J by 5 bases, leaving 8 bases between them. CDR1 and CDR2 from the germline V gene are LNHNV and YYDKDF (reference sequence). The CDR3 region is CATSRVALETQYF. The CDR3 bases are TGTGCCACCAGCAGAGTCGCGTTGGAGACCCAGTACTTC.

This clone is a singleton in its sample. The chain is built from TRBV5-8 and TRBJ2-7; 8 nucleotides align to TRBD2. Trimming took 4 bases from V and 6 from J; bases not matched to a gene: 12. The CDR3 extends over 15 amino acids. Germline CDR1 is SGHTS and CDR2 is YDEGEE. The CDR3 loop reads CASSGMGLEIGEQYF. The CDR3 nucleotides read TGTGCCAGCAGCGGGATGGGACTAGAGATCGGCGAGCAGTACTTC.

This chain connects TRBV7-8 to TRBJ2-7, with unresolved D. The CDR3 is 17 amino acids. In germline, CDR1 is SGHVS, CDR2 FQNEAQ. The V end lost 1 base, the J end lost 6 bases, and 22 bases lay between the germline ends. CDR3 in amino acids: CASSLDLDLGRAGEQYF. The CDR3 region has the DNA TGTGCCAGCAGCTTAGATCTCGACTTAGGCCGGGCAGGCGAGCAGTACTTC.

A note on this clone: The sample contains more than one DNA sequence encoding this CDR3. The chain recombines TRBV30 with TRBJ1-1, with D uncertain. V was pared by 1 base and J by 4 bases, with 7 bases between. The CDR3 sequence is 12 residues long. From germline, CDR1 is GTSNPN and CDR2 SVGIG (reference sequence). The CDR3 reads CAWSGLGTEAFF. CDR3 in DNA: TGTGCCTGGAGTGGTCTGGGCACTGAAGCTTTCTTT.